This T cell receptor (beta chain) was captured in a study of CD8 T cells in ankylosing spondylitis. TCRdb reprocessed the 5' RACE reads via MiXCR and lists one record per CDR3 protein. The sample holds 250,000 or so distinct CDR3 sequences, around 25% seen once. The CDR3 has 14 residues. V was pared by 1 base and J by 5 bases, with 12 bases between. Germline-derived CDR1 and CDR2 are SGHNT and YENEEA. The TCR originated in a male donor with ankylosing spondylitis or in good health (not recorded which). Material: blood, either unsorted or a sorted T cell fraction (not recorded which). This chain links TRBV11-3 with TRBJ2-7; D assignment may be TRBD1 or TRBD2 (6 bases each). The CDR3: CASSLGGAENEQYF. Written as DNA, the CDR3 is TGTGCCAGCAGCTTAGGGGGGGCGGAGAACGAGCAGTACTTC.